This entry lists 20 T cell receptor beta chains sequenced from one sample in a study of T cells after yellow fever vaccination. TCRdb independently ran MiXCR on the 5' RACE reads; one entry per CDR3 protein. The repertoire has 250,000 or so distinct CDR3 sequences, more than 3.5% of them found once; the top ten carry 15% to 20%. The sample here was PBMCs, taken 15 days after the yellow fever booster vaccination. Receptors originate from a man aged 18 to 30 who received the YFV17D yellow fever vaccine.

This clonotype was observed many times. This chain joins TRBV9 and TRBJ2-5, with 8 bases fitting TRBD2. The CDR3 loop spans 15 amino acids. V dropped 2 bases and J dropped 2; count of bases not matched to a gene: 5. CDR1 is SGDLS, CDR2 YYNGEE, per germline. CDR3 sequence: CASSVGAGEQETQYF. The CDR3 DNA follows: TGTGCCAGCAGCGTCGGAGCGGGGGAACAAGAGACCCAGTACTTC.

In its sample, this clonotype was seen a few times. The rearrangement uses TRBV7-6 and TRBJ1-2; D is unresolved. The CDR3 contains 12 residues. Trimming stripped 6 bases from V and 2 bases from J, with 7 bases between. Germline assignment: CDR1 SGHVS and CDR2 FNYEAQ. The CDR3 spells CASSRGNYGYTF. The CDR3, as DNA: TGTGCCAGCAGTAGAGGAAACTATGGCTACACCTTC.

This clonotype was counted many times. The chain combines TRBV4-3 with TRBJ1-2; D remains ambiguous. The CDR3 is made up of 14 amino acids. From germline, CDR1 is LGHNA and CDR2 YSLEER. Deletions cut 4 bases from V and 1 base from J, with 10 bases between. CDR3 nucleotides: TGCGCCAGCAGCCGCCTTCGGGATAACTATGGCTACACCTTC. This gives the protein CASSRLRDNYGYTF.

This clonotype was recorded at least ten times. J is TRBJ1-4 and V is TRBV5-5; D not certain. Per the germline V gene, CDR1 is SGHKS and CDR2 is YYEKEE (reference sequence). The CDR3 sequence is 11 residues long. The V end lost 2 bases, the J end lost 7 bases, and 3 bases lay between the germline ends. The CDR3 DNA follows: TGTGCCAGCAGCTTAGCTGAAAAACTGTTTTTT. As protein: CASSLAEKLFF. Together with reference TRBV5-5 and TRBJ1-4, the CDR3 gives the full variable domain: DAGVTQSPTHLIKTRGQQVTLRCSPISGHKSVSWYQQVLGQGPQFIFQYYEKEERGRGNFPDRFSARQFPNYSSELNVNALLLGDSALYLCASSLAEKLFFGSGTQLSVL.

This clonotype has at least ten counts. V gene TRBV5-1 combines with J gene TRBJ2-7, with D perhaps TRBD2 (5 bases). Germline loops: CDR1 SGHRS, CDR2 YFSETQ. The CDR3 loop spans 14 amino acids. V was shortened by 0 bases and J by 6 bases, with 13 bases between the two germline ends. The CDR3 bases are TGCGCCAGCAGCTTGGGATATACTAGGTCCGAGCAGTACGTC. Protein: CASSLGYTRSEQYV.

The sample holds a few counts of this clonotype. This chain links TRBV24-1 with TRBJ2-3, with 14 bases fitting TRBD2. There are 15 residues in the CDR3. The germline V gene has CDR1 KGHDR and CDR2 SFDVKD. With 7 bases clipped from V and 7 bases from J, the junction kept 6 bases outside the gene matches. CDR3 residues: CATSPGTSGGYTQYF. The CDR3 nucleotides are TGTGCCACCAGCCCCGGGACTAGCGGGGGCTATACGCAGTATTTT.

This clonotype occurred many times. This chain links TRBV12-3 or TRBV12-4 with TRBJ2-2; 7 nucleotides align to TRBD1. V was clipped by 6 bases and J by 5 bases; unmatched bases: 12. The CDR3 spans 16 residues. In DNA, the CDR3 is TGTGCCAGCAGCCTTTTAAGGGGGCGAGGGACCGGGGAGCTGTTTTTT. It translates to CASSLLRGRGTGELFF.

This clonotype was recorded a few times. The chain combines TRBV18 with TRBJ1-1, with 7 bases lining up with TRBD1. The V and J ends lost 3 bases and 8 bases, in that order; junction bases with no gene match: 6. This CDR3 has 13 residues. From germline, CDR1 is KGHSH and CDR2 LQKENI. DNA for the CDR3: TGTGCCAGCTCACCCGTCGAGGGGGCGGAAGCTTTCTTT. Translation: CASSPVEGAEAFF. Full variable domain (remainder filled in from reference TRBV18 and TRBJ1-1): NAGVMQNPRHLVRRRGQEARLRCSPMKGHSHVYWYRQLPEEGLKFMVYLQKENIIDESGMPKERFSAEFPKEGPSILRIQQVVRGDSAAYFCASSPVEGAEAFFGQGTRLTVV.

This clonotype was counted at least ten times. The chain employs TRBV20-1 and TRBJ2-3, with 10 bases aligning to TRBD2. The CDR3 totals 14 residues. V shed 6 bases, J shed 5 bases, and the junction held 8 bases outside the gene matches. CDR1 is DFQATT, CDR2 SNEGSKA, per germline (reference sequence). CDR3 region: CSAPLAGLQDTQYF. The CDR3 DNA follows: TGCAGTGCCCCACTAGCGGGGCTTCAAGATACGCAGTATTTT.

This clonotype was counted at least ten times. The chain recombines TRBV27 with TRBJ2-7; TRBD2 matches 8 bases. From germline, CDR1 is MNHEY and CDR2 SMNVEV (reference sequence). The CDR3 covers 15 residues. The V gene end was trimmed by 4 bases and the J gene end by 3 bases; junction bases not matched to a gene: 8. The CDR3 loop reads CASSSSGLANYEQYF. Written as DNA, the CDR3 is TGTGCCAGCAGTTCCTCAGGACTAGCCAACTACGAGCAGTACTTC.

This clonotype appeared many times. This chain links TRBV11-2 with TRBJ2-3; 12 bases fit TRBD2. CDR3 length equals 16 residues. Germline V CDR1 and CDR2: SGHAT, FQNNGV. V shed 3 bases and J 2 bases; nucleotides not matched to a gene: 3. For the CDR3, the DNA is TGTGCCAGCAGCTTCCTAGCGGGGGGGCTCACAGATACGCAGTATTTT. Translation: CASSFLAGGLTDTQYF.

This clonotype was picked up many times. V gene TRBV14 combines with J gene TRBJ1-1, with D uncertain. The length of the CDR3 is 13 residues. V shed 1 base and J shed 2 bases, with 5 bases lying between them. CDR1 SGHDN and CDR2 FVKESK come from the germline V gene. The CDR3: CASSQGHNTEAFF. The CDR3 nucleotides are TGTGCCAGCAGCCAAGGACACAACACTGAAGCTTTCTTT.

This clonotype was observed many times. The chain has TRBV2 and TRBJ2-5, with 7 bases lining up with TRBD2. The CDR3 consists of 15 residues. CDR1 and CDR2 (germline): SNHLY, FYNNEI. Trimming cost V 8 bases and J 2 bases; bases outside gene matches: 11. The CDR3 here is CASVRWDGGQETQYF. The CDR3 DNA follows: TGTGCCAGCGTTCGGTGGGACGGGGGGCAAGAGACCCAGTACTTC.

This clonotype was seen repeatedly, ten times or more. Relative to the germline gene, one junction end is altered; a read error may explain this. V is TRBV11-2 and J is TRBJ2-1; D is unresolved. This CDR3 spans 13 amino acids. The V gene's germline CDR1 is SGHAT and CDR2 FQNNGV. CDR3 bases: TGTGCCAGCACCTTAGGTAGCACGAATGAGCAGTTCTTC. Translated, it gives CASTLGSTNEQFF.

This clonotype was picked up a small number of times. The chain has TRBV13 and TRBJ2-7, with D maybe TRBD1 (5 bases). The germline CDR1 and CDR2 sequences are PRHDT and FYEKMQ (reference sequence). Trimming shortened V by 5 bases and J by 6 bases, and 17 bases separated the two germline ends. The CDR3 is 14 amino acids. CDR3 in amino acids: CASSKGNPWAEQYF. The CDR3 region has the DNA TGTGCCAGCAGCAAGGGGAACCCTTGGGCCGAGCAGTACTTC.

The V call is TRBV7-8, the J call TRBJ2-3, with D perhaps TRBD1 or TRBD2 (6 bases each). Between the trimmed V and J ends, which lost 0 bases and 10 bases, there was a span of 17 bases. CDR3 length equals 15 residues. CDR1 SGHVS and CDR2 FQNEAQ come from the germline V gene. The CDR3 coding sequence is TGTGCCAGCAGCTTAGCAGGGGGGCCCCCAGGAGCGCAGTATTTT. Its protein product is CASSLAGGPPGAQYF. The full variable domain, rest sourced from reference TRBV7-8 and TRBJ2-3, is GAGVSQSPRYKVAKRGQDVALRCDPISGHVSLFWYQQALGQGPEFLTYFQNEAQLDKSGLPSDRFFAERPEGSVSTLKIQRTQQEDSAVYLCASSLAGGPPGAQYFGPGTRLTVL.

This clonotype has a count of ten or more. This sequence joins TRBV6-6 and TRBJ2-7; maybe TRBD1 (6 bases). The CDR3 is 13 amino acids. With 8 bases removed from V and 3 bases from J, the gap between germline ends came to 14 bases. Per the germline V gene, CDR1 is MNHNY and CDR2 is SVGAGI (reference sequence). The CDR3 sequence is CASGDRPNYEQYV. The CDR3, as DNA: TGTGCCAGCGGAGACAGGCCCAACTACGAGCAGTACGTC.

This clonotype was picked up many times. CDR3 region: CASSPPARAPQETQYF. The CDR3 DNA follows: TGTGCCAGCAGCCCCCCAGCGCGGGCCCCACAAGAGACCCAGTACTTC. J is TRBJ2-5 and V is TRBV7-6, with D tentatively TRBD2 (5 bases). The CDR3 loop spans 16 amino acids. Trimming shortened V by 5 bases and J by 2 bases, and 18 bases separated the two germline ends. Germline V CDR1 and CDR2: SGHVS, FNYEAQ.

This clonotype was counted at least ten times. The J gene is TRBJ1-1, the V gene TRBV12-3 or TRBV12-4; 9 positions match TRBD1. This CDR3 is 14 amino acids long. With 6 bases clipped from V and 10 bases from J, the junction kept 12 bases outside the gene matches. For the CDR3, the DNA is TGTGCCAGCAGCTCCCGGGACAGGGCGATTGGAGCTTTCTTT. It specifies CASSSRDRAIGAFF.

This clonotype was counted a few times. This chain connects TRBV20-1 to TRBJ1-6, with 9 bases that match TRBD1. The CDR3 is made up of 15 amino acids. V was clipped by 5 bases and J by 8 bases; unmatched bases: 10. CDR1 is DFQATT and CDR2 is SNEGSKA in the germline V gene (reference sequence). The CDR3 sequence: CSAFRAQGADSPLHF. The CDR3 bases are TGCAGTGCTTTCAGGGCACAGGGGGCTGATTCACCCCTCCACTTT.